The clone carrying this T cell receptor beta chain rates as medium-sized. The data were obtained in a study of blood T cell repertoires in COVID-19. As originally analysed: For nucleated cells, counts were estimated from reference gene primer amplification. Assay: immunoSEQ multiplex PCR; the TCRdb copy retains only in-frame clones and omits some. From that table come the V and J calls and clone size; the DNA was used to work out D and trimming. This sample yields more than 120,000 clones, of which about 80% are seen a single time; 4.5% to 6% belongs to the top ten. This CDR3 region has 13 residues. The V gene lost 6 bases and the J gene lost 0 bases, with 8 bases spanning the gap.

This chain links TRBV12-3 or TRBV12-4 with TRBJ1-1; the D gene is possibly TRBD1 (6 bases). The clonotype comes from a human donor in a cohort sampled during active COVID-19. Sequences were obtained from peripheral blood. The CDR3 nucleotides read TGTGCCAGCAGCAGGGGCCTGAACACTGAAGCTTTCTTT. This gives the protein CASSRGLNTEAFF.